A single T cell receptor beta chain is shown here with its context. Per the germline V gene, CDR1 is SGDLS and CDR2 is YYNGEE. This CDR3 is 14 amino acids long. Germline trimming cut 7 bases from V and 7 bases from J; bases unmatched to any gene: 9. Regions amplified from RNA transcripts were the TCR beta CDR3 regions. When the TCR CDR3 underwent first-round RT-PCR, the HTBI primer set was used. TCRdb ran MiXCR on the multiplex PCR reads and lists one entry per CDR3 protein. The sample shows roughly 570,000 distinct CDR3 sequences, around a sixth of them seen only once. These data come from a study of T cells in Graves' hyperthyroidism and ophthalmopathy.

This clonotype originated in a woman aged 30 to 39 with Graves' hyperthyroidism. The source material was blood. The V call is TRBV9, the J call TRBJ2-1, with TRBD2 matching over 9 bases. In DNA, the CDR3 is TGTGCCAGCGGAGACGGCGGGAGGGAGAATGAGCAGTTCTTC. The encoded protein is CASGDGGRENEQFF.